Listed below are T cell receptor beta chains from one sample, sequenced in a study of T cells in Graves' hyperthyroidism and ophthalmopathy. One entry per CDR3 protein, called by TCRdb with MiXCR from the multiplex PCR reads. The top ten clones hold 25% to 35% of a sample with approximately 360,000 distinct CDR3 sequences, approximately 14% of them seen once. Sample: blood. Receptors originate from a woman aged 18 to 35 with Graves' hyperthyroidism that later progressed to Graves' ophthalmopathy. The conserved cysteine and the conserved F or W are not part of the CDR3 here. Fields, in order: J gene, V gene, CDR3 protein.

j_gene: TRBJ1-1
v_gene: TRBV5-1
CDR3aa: ASSLVPGEAF

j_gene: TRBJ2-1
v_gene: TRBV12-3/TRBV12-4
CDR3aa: ASSLPVTGAQQF

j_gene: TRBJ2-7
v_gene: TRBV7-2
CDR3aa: ASSLTGTSGSSSEQY

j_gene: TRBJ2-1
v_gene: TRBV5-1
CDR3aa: ASSLANRPPYNEQF

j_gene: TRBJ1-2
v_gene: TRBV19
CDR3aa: ASNSGQAYYGYT

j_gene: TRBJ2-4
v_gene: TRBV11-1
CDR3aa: ASSLPGGRNIQY

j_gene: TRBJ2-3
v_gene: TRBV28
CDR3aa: ASSSYQSTSTDTQY

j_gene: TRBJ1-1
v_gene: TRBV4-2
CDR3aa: ASSPPATVNTEAF

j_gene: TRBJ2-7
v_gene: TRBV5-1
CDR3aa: ASSLDGLAGQY

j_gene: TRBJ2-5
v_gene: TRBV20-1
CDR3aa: SAWTGGRETQY

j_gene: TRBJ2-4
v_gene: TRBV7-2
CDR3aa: ASSLVGRGVKNIQY

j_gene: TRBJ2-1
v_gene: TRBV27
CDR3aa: ASEGSKNEQF

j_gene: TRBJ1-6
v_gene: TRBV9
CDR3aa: ASSPGTASLPLH

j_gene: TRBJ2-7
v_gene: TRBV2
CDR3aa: ASSEWDRQGPYEQY

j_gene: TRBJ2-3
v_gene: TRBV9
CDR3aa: ASSVGLAGVDTQY

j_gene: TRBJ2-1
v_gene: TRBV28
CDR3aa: ASPRWHEQF

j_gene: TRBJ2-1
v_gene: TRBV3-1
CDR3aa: ASSQYTTSWNEQF

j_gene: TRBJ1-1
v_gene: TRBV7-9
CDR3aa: ASSLGSSGDTEAF

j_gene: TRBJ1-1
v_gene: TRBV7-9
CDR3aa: ASSLEEFLNTEAF

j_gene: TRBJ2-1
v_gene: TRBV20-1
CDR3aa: SATRRF

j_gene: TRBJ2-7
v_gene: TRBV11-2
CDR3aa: ASSLGGGPGLAPSYEQY

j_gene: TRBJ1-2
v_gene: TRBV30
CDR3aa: AWSRGRDYGYT

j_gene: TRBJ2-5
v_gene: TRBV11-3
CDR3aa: ASSLGRGLQETQY

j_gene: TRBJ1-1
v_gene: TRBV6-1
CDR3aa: ASSGGTGATNTEAF

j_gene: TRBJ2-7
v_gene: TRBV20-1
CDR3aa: SARDSGPGQVSYEQY

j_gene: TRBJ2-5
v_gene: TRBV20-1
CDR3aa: SATDSGGPETQY

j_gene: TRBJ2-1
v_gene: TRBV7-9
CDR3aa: ASSSPKGGPSQSDYNEQF

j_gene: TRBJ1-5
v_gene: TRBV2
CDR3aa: ASSETPANQPQH

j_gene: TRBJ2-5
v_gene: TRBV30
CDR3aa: AWSVIGQQETQY

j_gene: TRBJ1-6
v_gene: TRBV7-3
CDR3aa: ASSREGTSPLH

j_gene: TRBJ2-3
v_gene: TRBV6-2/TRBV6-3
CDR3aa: ASSGTDRGRPY

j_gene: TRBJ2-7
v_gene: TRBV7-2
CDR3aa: ASSSYTSVEQY

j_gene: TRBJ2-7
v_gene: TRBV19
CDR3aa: ASLPLRDREHEQY

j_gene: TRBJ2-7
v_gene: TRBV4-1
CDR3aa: ASSQPGQGYEQY

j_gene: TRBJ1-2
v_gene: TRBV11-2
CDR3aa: ASGTGIGYT

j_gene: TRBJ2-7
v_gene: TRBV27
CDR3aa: ASSLSPSGKGEQY

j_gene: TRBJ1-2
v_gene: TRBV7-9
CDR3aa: ASSYEDPGYT

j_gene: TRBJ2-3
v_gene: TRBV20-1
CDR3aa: SARDDRGRGNTQY